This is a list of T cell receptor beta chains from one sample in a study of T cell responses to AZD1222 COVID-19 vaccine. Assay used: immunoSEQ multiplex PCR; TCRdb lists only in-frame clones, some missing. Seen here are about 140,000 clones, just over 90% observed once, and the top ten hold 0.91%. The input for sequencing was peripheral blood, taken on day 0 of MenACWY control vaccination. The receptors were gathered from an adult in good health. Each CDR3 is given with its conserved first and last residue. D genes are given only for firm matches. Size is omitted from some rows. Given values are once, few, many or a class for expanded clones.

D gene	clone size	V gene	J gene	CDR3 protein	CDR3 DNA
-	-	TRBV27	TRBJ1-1	CASSLSRGTEAFF	TGTGCCAGCAGTTTATCAAGGGGAACTGAAGCTTTCTTT
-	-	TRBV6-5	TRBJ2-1	CASRPTRGSYNEQFF	TGTGCCAGCAGGCCGACTAGAGGTTCCTACAATGAGCAGTTCTTC
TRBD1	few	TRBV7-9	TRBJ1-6	CASTPWTGGPNSPLHF	TGTGCCAGCACTCCTTGGACAGGGGGCCCGAATTCACCCCTCCACTTT
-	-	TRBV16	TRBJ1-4	CASSASWQGREKLFF	TGTGCCAGCAGCGCATCATGGCAGGGGCGAGAAAAACTGTTTTTT
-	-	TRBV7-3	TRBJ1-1	CASSSIPGTEAFF	TGTGCCAGCAGTTCCATCCCGGGAACTGAAGCTTTCTTT
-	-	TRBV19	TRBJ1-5	CASSDSDGGNQPQHF	TGTGCCAGTTCTGATTCGGACGGCGGCAATCAGCCCCAGCATTTT
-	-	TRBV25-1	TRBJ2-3	CATLTWTDTQYF	TGTGCGACCCTAACTTGGACAGATACGCAGTATTTT
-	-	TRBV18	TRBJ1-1	CASSPRPRGYGNTEAFF	TGTGCCAGCTCACCACGTCCCAGGGGCTACGGGAACACTGAAGCTTTCTTT
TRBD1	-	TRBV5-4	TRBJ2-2	CASSTRTGNTGELFF	TGTGCCAGCAGCACCCGGACAGGAAACACCGGGGAGCTGTTTTTT
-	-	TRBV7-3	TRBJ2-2	CASSLSSVGGELFF	TGTGCCAGCAGCTTAAGTAGTGTGGGCGGGGAGCTGTTTTTT
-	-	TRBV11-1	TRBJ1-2	CASSLKSDPGGYTF	TGTGCCAGCAGCTTAAAGTCGGACCCTGGTGGCTACACCTTC
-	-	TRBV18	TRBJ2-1	CASSPDGTGTRQQFF	TGTGCCAGCTCACCAGACGGAACCGGGACACGTCAGCAGTTCTTC
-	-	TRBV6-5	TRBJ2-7	CASSYVGPYEQYF	TGTGCCAGCAGTTACGTGGGTCCCTACGAGCAGTACTTC
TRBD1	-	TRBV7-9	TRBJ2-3	CASSSYIGGWADTQYF	TGTGCCAGCAGCTCCTACATAGGGGGCTGGGCAGATACGCAGTATTTT
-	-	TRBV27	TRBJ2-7	CASSLGGEQYF	TGTGCCAGCAGTTTAGGGGGCGAGCAGTACTTC
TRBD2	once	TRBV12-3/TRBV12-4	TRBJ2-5	CASTSGRRTQYF	TGTGCCAGCACTAGCGGCCGGCGGACCCAGTACTTC
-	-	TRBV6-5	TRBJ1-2	CASSRGRPLYGYTF	TGTGCCAGCAGCCGTGGTAGGCCTCTCTATGGCTACACCTTC
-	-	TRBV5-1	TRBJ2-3	CASSLAMRTLRTDTQYF	TGCGCCAGCAGCTTGGCGATGAGAACATTGCGAACAGATACGCAGTATTTT
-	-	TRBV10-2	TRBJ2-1	CASSEWAYNEQFF	TGCGCCAGCAGTGAGTGGGCCTACAATGAGCAGTTCTTC
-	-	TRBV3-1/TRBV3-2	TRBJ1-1	CASSQMSPTRNTEAFF	TGTGCCAGCAGCCAGATGAGTCCGACGCGGAACACTGAAGCTTTCTTT
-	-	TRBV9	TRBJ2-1	CASSGTDFYNEQFF	TGTGCCAGCAGCGGGACAGACTTTTACAATGAGCAGTTCTTC
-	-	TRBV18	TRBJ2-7	CASSPVLTYEQYF	TGTGCCAGCTCACCCGTCTTAACCTACGAGCAGTACTTC
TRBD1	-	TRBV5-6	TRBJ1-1	CASSGPYRGALNTEAFF	TGTGCCAGCAGTGGGCCTTACAGGGGCGCCTTGAACACTGAAGCTTTCTTT
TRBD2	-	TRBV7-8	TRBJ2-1	CASSLEMGLAGLFGAYTEQFF	TGTGCCAGCAGCTTAGAGATGGGACTAGCGGGACTCTTCGGGGCTTACACTGAGCAGTTCTTC